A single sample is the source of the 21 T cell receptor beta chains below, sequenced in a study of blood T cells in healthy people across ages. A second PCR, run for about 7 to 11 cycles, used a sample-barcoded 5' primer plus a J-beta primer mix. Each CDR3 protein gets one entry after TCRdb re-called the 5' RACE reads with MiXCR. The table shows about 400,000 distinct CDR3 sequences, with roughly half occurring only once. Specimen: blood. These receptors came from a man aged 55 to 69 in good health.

The DNA for the CDR3 is TGTGCCAGCAGCTTAGACCAACAAGAGACCCAGTACTTC. The encoded protein is CASSLDQQETQYF. The chain recombines TRBV11-3 with TRBJ2-4; D is unclear. The DNA end favors TRBJ2-5, so the J call may be wrong. The CDR3 totals 13 residues. Germline assignment: CDR1 SGHNT and CDR2 YENEEA.

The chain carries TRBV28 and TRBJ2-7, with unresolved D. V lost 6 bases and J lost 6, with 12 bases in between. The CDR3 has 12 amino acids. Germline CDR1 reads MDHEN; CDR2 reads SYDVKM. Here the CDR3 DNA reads TGTGCCAGCAGCTTCATAAGGCTCGAGCAGTACTTC. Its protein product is CASSFIRLEQYF.

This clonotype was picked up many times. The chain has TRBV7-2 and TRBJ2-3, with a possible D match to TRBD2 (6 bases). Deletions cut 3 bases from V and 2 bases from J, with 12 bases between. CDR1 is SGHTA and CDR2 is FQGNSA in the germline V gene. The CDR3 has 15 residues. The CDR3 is CASSFAGTLTDTQYF. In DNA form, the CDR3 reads TGTGCCAGCAGCTTTGCGGGGACTCTCACAGATACGCAGTATTTT.

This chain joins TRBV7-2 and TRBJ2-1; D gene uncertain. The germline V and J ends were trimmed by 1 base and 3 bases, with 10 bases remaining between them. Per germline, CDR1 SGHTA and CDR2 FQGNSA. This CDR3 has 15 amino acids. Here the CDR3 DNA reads TGTGCCAGCAGCTTAGACCCTACCGGCTACAATGAGCAGTTCTTC. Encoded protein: CASSLDPTGYNEQFF.

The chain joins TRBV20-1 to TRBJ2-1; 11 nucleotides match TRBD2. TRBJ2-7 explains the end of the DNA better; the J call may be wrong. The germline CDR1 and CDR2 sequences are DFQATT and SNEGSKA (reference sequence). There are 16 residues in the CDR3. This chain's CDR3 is CSARVTSGISRNEQYF. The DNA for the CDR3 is TGCAGTGCTAGAGTGACTAGCGGGATAAGCAGGAATGAGCAGTACTTC.

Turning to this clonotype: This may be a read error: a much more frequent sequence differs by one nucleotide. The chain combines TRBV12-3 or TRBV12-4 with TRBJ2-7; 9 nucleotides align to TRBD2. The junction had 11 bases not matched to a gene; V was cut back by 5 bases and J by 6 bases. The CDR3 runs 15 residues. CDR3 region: CASSLGGGVVREQYF. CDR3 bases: TGTGCCAGCAGTCTCGGCGGGGGGGTAGTTCGCGAGCAGTACTTC.

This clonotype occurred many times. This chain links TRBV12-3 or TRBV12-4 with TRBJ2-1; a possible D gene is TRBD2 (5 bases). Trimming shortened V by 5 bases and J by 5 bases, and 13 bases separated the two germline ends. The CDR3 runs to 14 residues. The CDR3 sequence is CASSPMSGNNEQFF. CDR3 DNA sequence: TGTGCCAGCAGTCCCATGTCCGGGAACAATGAGCAGTTCTTC.

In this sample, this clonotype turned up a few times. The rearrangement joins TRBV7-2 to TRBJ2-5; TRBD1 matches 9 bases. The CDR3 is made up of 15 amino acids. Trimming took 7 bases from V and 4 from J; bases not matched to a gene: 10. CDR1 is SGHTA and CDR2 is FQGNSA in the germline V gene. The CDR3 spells CASNPGQGGGETQYF. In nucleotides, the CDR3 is TGTGCCAGCAACCCGGGACAGGGAGGTGGAGAGACCCAGTACTTC.

The CDR3 protein is CSGDRGLIPGSYEQYF. Here the CDR3 DNA reads TGCAGTGGGGACAGGGGGCTGATCCCGGGCTCCTACGAGCAGTACTTC. This sequence joins TRBV20-1 and TRBJ2-7, with TRBD1 matching 12 bases. Germline CDR1 DFQATT, CDR2 SNEGSKA (reference sequence). V gave up 7 bases and J gave up 0 bases; unmatched junction bases: 10. The CDR3 runs 16 residues.

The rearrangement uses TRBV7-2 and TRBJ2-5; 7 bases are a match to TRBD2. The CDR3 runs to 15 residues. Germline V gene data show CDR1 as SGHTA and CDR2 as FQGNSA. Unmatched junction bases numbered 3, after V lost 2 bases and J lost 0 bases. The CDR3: CASSLTSVDQETQYF. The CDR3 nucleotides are TGTGCCAGCAGCTTAACTAGCGTGGACCAAGAGACCCAGTACTTC.

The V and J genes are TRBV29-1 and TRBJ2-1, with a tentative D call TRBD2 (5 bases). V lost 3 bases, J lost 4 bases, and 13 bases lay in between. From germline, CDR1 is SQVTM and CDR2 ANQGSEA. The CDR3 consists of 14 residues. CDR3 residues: CSVDRKRRYNEQFF. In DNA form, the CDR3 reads TGCAGCGTTGACAGGAAGAGGAGGTACAATGAGCAGTTCTTC.

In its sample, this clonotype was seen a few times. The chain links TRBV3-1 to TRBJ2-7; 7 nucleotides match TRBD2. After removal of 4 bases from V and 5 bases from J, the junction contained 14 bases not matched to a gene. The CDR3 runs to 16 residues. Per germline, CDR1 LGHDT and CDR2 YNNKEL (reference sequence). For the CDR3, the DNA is TGTGCCAGCAGCCGCGCGGGGGTGTTGGCCTCTGACGAGCAGTACTTC. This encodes CASSRAGVLASDEQYF.

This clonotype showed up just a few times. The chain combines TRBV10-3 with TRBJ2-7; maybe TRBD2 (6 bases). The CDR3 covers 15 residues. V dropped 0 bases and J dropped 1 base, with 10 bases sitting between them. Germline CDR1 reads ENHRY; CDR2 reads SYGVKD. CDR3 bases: TGTGCCATCAGTGAGTCGGTCGCGGGATCCTACGAGCAGTACTTC. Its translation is CAISESVAGSYEQYF.

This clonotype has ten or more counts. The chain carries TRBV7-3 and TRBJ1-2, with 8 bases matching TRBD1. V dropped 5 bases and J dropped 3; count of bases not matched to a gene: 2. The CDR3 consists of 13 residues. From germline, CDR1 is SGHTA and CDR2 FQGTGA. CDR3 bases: TGTGCCAGCAGCCTGACAGGGGACTATGGCTACACCTTC. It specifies CASSLTGDYGYTF.

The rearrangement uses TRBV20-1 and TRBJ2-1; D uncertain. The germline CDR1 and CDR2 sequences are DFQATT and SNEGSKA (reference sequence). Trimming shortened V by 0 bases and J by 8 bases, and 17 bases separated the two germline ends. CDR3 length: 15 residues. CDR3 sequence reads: CSARDPQRSTYEQFF. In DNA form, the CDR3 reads TGCAGTGCTAGAGATCCTCAACGGTCTACCTATGAGCAGTTCTTC.

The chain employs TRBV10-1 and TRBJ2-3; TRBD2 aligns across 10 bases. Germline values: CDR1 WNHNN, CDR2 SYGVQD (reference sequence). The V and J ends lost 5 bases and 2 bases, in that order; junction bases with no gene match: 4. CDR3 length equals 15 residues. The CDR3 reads CASSSTSGLTDTQYF. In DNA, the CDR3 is TGCGCCAGCAGTTCGACTAGCGGGCTCACAGATACGCAGTATTTT.

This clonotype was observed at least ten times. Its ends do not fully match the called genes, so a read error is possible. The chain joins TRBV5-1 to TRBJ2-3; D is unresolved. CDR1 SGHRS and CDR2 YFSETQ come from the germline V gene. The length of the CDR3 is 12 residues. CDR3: CASSLSTDTQYF. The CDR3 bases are TGTGCCAGCAGTTTAAGCACAGATACGCAGTATTTT.

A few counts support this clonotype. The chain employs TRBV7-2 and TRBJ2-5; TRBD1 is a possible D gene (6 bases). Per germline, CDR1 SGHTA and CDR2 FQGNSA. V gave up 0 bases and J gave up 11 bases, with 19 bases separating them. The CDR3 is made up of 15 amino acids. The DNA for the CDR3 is TGTGCCAGCAGCTTAGCAGGGGGACCTAACAATGAGCAGTACTTC. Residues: CASSLAGGPNNEQYF.

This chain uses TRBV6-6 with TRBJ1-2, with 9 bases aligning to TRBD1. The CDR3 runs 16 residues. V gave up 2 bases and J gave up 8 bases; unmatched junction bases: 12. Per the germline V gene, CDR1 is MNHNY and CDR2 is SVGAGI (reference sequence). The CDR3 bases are TGTGCCAGCAGTTACGGTATCGGGACAGGGAACGGGGGCTACACCTTC. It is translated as CASSYGIGTGNGGYTF.

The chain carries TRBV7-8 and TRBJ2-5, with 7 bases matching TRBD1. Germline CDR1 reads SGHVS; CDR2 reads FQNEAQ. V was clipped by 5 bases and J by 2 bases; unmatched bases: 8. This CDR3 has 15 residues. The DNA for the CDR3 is TGTGCCAGCAGCAATACGGACAGGATGCAAGAGACCCAGTACTTC. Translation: CASSNTDRMQETQYF. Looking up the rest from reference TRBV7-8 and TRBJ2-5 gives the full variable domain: GAGVSQSPRYKVAKRGQDVALRCDPISGHVSLFWYQQALGQGPEFLTYFQNEAQLDKSGLPSDRFFAERPEGSVSTLKIQRTQQEDSAVYLCASSNTDRMQETQYFGPGTRLLVL.

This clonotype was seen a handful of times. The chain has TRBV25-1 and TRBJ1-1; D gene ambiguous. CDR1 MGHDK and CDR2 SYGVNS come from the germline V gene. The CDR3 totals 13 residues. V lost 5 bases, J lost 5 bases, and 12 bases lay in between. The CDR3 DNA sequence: TGTGCCAGCAGTCGAGAGGCCAGGACTGAAGCTTTCTTT. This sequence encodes CASSREARTEAFF.